Each of the 13 T cell receptor beta chains below was sequenced from the same sample in a study of CD8 T cells in ankylosing spondylitis. Study-wide points: Seemingly distinctive of ankylosing spondylitis blood was a TCR beta motif formed by eight highly homologous variants.

TCRdb re-derived calls from the 5' RACE reads in MiXCR, one entry per CDR3 protein. This sample yields hundreds of thousands of distinct CDR3 sequences, of which about 25% are seen a single time; about 1% belongs to the top ten. For these receptors, no antigen is known. Sequencing was done on a sample of blood, either unsorted or a sorted T cell fraction (not recorded which). These receptors all stem from a male donor with ankylosing spondylitis.

This clonotype was detected only a few times. The chain joins TRBV3-1 to TRBJ1-5; 10 nucleotides align to TRBD1. Germline V gene sequence: CDR1 LGHDT, CDR2 YNNKEL (reference sequence). The CDR3 extends over 15 amino acids. J lost 6 bases, V lost 3 bases, and 5 bases had no gene match. The CDR3 region has the DNA TGTGCCAGCAGCCAGCGGACAGGGGGAAGTCAGCCCCAGCATTTT. It translates to CASSQRTGGSQPQHF.

This rearrangement joins TRBV5-1 to TRBJ2-1, with 8 bases identical to TRBD2. Trimming cost V 7 bases and J 7 bases; bases outside gene matches: 22. CDR3 size: 18 residues. CDR1 SGHRS and CDR2 YFSETQ come from the germline V gene. The CDR3 is CASVAGGPGVGRRNEQFF. For the CDR3, the DNA is TGCGCCAGCGTCGCGGGAGGCCCTGGGGTAGGGCGGAGGAATGAGCAGTTCTTC.

The V and J genes are TRBV9 and TRBJ2-1; 8 bases are shared with TRBD2. The CDR3 is 17 amino acids. Unmatched junction bases numbered 12, after V lost 2 bases and J lost 5 bases. Germline CDR1 is SGDLS and CDR2 is YYNGEE. CDR3 sequence reads: CASSVNPLAGKNNEQFF. The DNA of the CDR3 is TGTGCCAGCAGCGTCAACCCTTTAGCGGGAAAGAACAATGAGCAGTTCTTC.

The rearrangement links TRBV20-1 to TRBJ2-3; D is possibly TRBD1 (6 bases). Germline lookup yields CDR1 DFQATT and CDR2 SNEGSKA (reference sequence). The CDR3 covers 14 residues. Trimming removed 3 bases from V and 4 bases from J, with 14 bases in between. CDR3 nucleotide sequence: TGCAGTGCTAGGGTGGGGGCGAGGCCAGATACGCAGTATTTT. Protein product: CSARVGARPDTQYF.

This rearrangement joins TRBV24-1 to TRBJ2-1, with TRBD2 identical over 9 bases. The ends lost 6 bases at V and 8 bases at J; junction bases unmatched: 7. Germline assignment: CDR1 KGHDR and CDR2 SFDVKD. The CDR3 totals 14 residues. The chain's CDR3 is CATSTPSGNDEQFF. The CDR3 nucleotides are TGTGCCACCAGTACGCCTAGCGGGAACGATGAGCAGTTCTTC.

The chain is built from TRBV7-2 and TRBJ2-1; 7 nucleotides match TRBD1. Germline V gene sequence: CDR1 SGHTA, CDR2 FQGNSA. With V trimmed by 1 base and J by 4 bases, 4 bases remained unmatched. The CDR3 is 15 residues long. CDR3 sequence reads: CASSLVGRGYNEQFF. For the CDR3, the DNA is TGTGCCAGCAGCTTAGTTGGCAGGGGGTACAATGAGCAGTTCTTC.

In this sample, this clonotype turned up a few times. The J gene is TRBJ2-7, the V gene TRBV21-1; the DNA was not compared with TRBD1, the D call given in the table. TRBV21-1 is flagged as a pseudogene. This CDR3 comprises 16 residues. CDR3 DNA: TGTGCCAGCAGCAAAGCGCTCGACAGGAAATTACTGGAGCAGTACGTC. Protein: CASSKALDRKLLEQYV.

This clonotype was detected only a few times. The chain carries TRBV12-3 or TRBV12-4 and TRBJ2-7, with TRBD1 identical over 8 bases. The CDR3 totals 12 residues. With V trimmed by 7 bases and J by 3 bases, 2 bases remained unmatched. CDR3 amino acids: CASNTGGYEQYV. The CDR3 nucleotides are TGTGCCAGCAACACAGGGGGCTACGAGCAGTACGTC.

The CDR3 here is CAWSGGSSKSLDQETQYF. The CDR3 DNA sequence: TGTGCCTGGAGCGGAGGCAGTAGTAAGTCCTTGGACCAAGAGACCCAGTACTTC. The chain links TRBV30 to TRBJ2-5; possibly TRBD2 for D (5 bases). Germline values: CDR1 GTSNPN, CDR2 SVGIG (reference sequence). The CDR3 runs to 18 residues. V was clipped by 3 bases and J by 0 bases, with 23 bases between them.

This clonotype has ten or more counts. This sequence joins TRBV10-3 and TRBJ2-1; D unresolved. The CDR3 runs to 13 residues. The germline gives CDR1 ENHRY, CDR2 SYGVKD. The ends were cut back, 6 bases at V and 1 base at J, with 7 bases in the middle. The CDR3 sequence: CAISPGSYNEQFF. CDR3 in DNA: TGTGCCATCAGCCCCGGTTCCTACAATGAGCAGTTCTTC.

The chain employs TRBV5-1 and TRBJ1-1, with a tentative D call TRBD1 (5 bases). Looked up from germline, CDR1 is SGHRS and CDR2 is YFSETQ. The germline V and J ends were trimmed by 4 bases and 4 bases, with 14 bases remaining between them. This CDR3 has 14 amino acids. This CDR3 reads CASSVRDGSTEAFF. CDR3 bases: TGCGCCAGCAGCGTCCGGGACGGCAGCACTGAAGCTTTCTTT. Filled out from reference TRBV5-1 and TRBJ1-1, the complete variable domain reads KAGVTQTPRYLIKTRGQQVTLSCSPISGHRSVSWYQQTPGQGLQFLFEYFSETQRNKGNFPGRFSGRQFSNSRSEMNVSTLELGDSALYLCASSVRDGSTEAFFGQGTRLTVV.

CDR3 region: CASSQDHRTGRITDTQYF. As DNA, the CDR3 is TGCGCCAGCAGCCAAGACCATAGGACTGGGCGCATCACAGATACGCAGTATTTT. The chain recombines TRBV4-1 with TRBJ2-3; weak D call: TRBD2 (5 bases). This CDR3 has 18 amino acids. Germline values: CDR1 MGHRA, CDR2 YSYEKL. The V end lost 0 bases, the J end lost 2 bases, and 18 bases lay between the germline ends.

The chain joins TRBV15 to TRBJ2-1; 7 nucleotides align to TRBD2. The germline V gene encodes CDR1 LNHNV and CDR2 YYDKDF (reference sequence). The CDR3 length is 16 residues. Trimming at V came to 1 base and at J to 6 bases, leaving 9 bases not matched to a gene. The CDR3 sequence is CATSRAGGVGSNEQFF. In nucleotides, the CDR3 is TGTGCCACCAGCAGAGCGGGGGGAGTGGGGAGCAATGAGCAGTTCTTC.